Each of the 25 T cell receptor beta chains below was sequenced from the same sample in a study of radiotherapy plus CTLA-4 blockade in lung cancer. Here immunoSEQ multiplex PCR was the method, and the copy in TCRdb shows in-frame clones only, minus some. The sample has 50,000 to 75,000 clones, 60% to 80% seen once; the top ten hold less than 5.5%. The sample was peripheral blood, taken from a patient treated with radiotherapy plus ipilimumab. These receptors originate from a human donor with non-small cell lung cancer who had a complete response to radiotherapy plus ipilimumab.

The chain couples TRBV10-3 to TRBJ2-5; 11 bases line up with TRBD2. Germline CDR1 and CDR2: ENHRY and SYGVKD. The CDR3 totals 15 residues. V shed 6 bases and J 1 base; nucleotides not matched to a gene: 4. The CDR3 loop is CAIRAGTSGQETQYF. CDR3 in DNA: TGTGCCATCAGGGCTGGGACTAGCGGCCAAGAGACCCAGTACTTC.

The V call is TRBV5-1, the J call TRBJ1-2; 7 bases line up with TRBD1. The CDR3 consists of 13 residues. Germline lookup yields CDR1 SGHRS and CDR2 YFSETQ. V was pared by 6 bases and J by 2 bases, with 4 bases of the junction left unmatched. DNA for the CDR3: TGCGCCAGCAACGCACAGGGGAACTATGGCTACACCTTC. It encodes CASNAQGNYGYTF. Drawing the rest from reference TRBV5-1 and TRBJ1-2, the complete variable domain is KAGVTQTPRYLIKTRGQQVTLSCSPISGHRSVSWYQQTPGQGLQFLFEYFSETQRNKGNFPGRFSGRQFSNSRSEMNVSTLELGDSALYLCASNAQGNYGYTFGSGTRLTVV.

This chain links TRBV5-8 with TRBJ1-5; 7 nucleotides match TRBD1. CDR3 length equals 16 residues. Germline assignment: CDR1 SGHTS and CDR2 YDEGEE. The junction had 7 bases not matched to a gene; V was cut back by 4 bases and J by 0 bases. In DNA form, the CDR3 reads TGTGCCAGCAGCCCAGACAGGGCCTATAGCAATCAGCCCCAGCATTTT. Translating it yields CASSPDRAYSNQPQHF.

The chain is built from TRBV7-2 and TRBJ2-7; D is possibly TRBD1 (5 bases). CDR1 SGHTA and CDR2 FQGNSA come from the germline V gene. Deletions cut 5 bases from V and 0 bases from J, with 14 bases between. This CDR3 has 15 residues. CDR3 sequence (DNA): TGTGCCAGCAGCCGAGACAGCCAAAGCTCCTACGAGCAGTACTTC. Its protein is CASSRDSQSSYEQYF.

This chain joins TRBV5-1 and TRBJ2-1; 7 nucleotides align to TRBD2. The CDR3 consists of 15 residues. V lost 1 base and J lost 2; bases outside the gene matches: 3. Germline V gene data show CDR1 as SGHRS and CDR2 as YFSETQ. The CDR3 sequence is CASSLRRGAYNEQFF. The CDR3 DNA reads TGCGCCAGCAGCTTGCGCCGGGGGGCCTACAATGAGCAGTTCTTC.

The genes are TRBV10-3 and TRBJ2-5, with D uncertain. The length of the CDR3 is 13 residues. The V end was cut by 3 bases, the J end by 3 bases, with 8 bases between. Germline V gives CDR1 ENHRY, CDR2 SYGVKD. The CDR3 protein is CAISDHGKETQYF. CDR3 DNA: TGTGCCATCAGTGACCACGGTAAAGAGACCCAGTACTTC.

This CDR3 reads CASSPPRTGQNWETQYF. CDR3 in DNA: TGTGCCAGTAGTCCCCCAAGGACAGGGCAGAATTGGGAGACCCAGTACTTC. V and J are TRBV19 and TRBJ2-5, with 8 bases matching TRBD1. The germline CDR1 and CDR2 sequences are LNHDA and SQIVND (reference sequence). The V and J ends lost 5 bases and 5 bases, in that order; junction bases with no gene match: 16. CDR3 length: 17 amino acids. Using reference TRBV19 and TRBJ2-5 for the parts outside the CDR3, the full variable domain is DGGITQSPKYLFRKEGQNVTLSCEQNLNHDAMYWYRQDPGQGLRLIYYSQIVNDFQKGDIAEGYSVSREKKESFPLTVTSAQKNPTAFYLCASSPPRTGQNWETQYFGPGTRLLVL.

CDR3 DNA: TGTGCCAGCAGTGAATCCCCGCGCGGAAATAATCCAGCGAACACCGGGGAGCTGTTTTTT. Protein product: CASSESPRGNNPANTGELFF. V and J are TRBV2 and TRBJ2-2; D gene unclear. From germline, CDR1 is SNHLY and CDR2 FYNNEI. The CDR3 loop spans 20 amino acids. The V end lost 2 bases, the J end lost 0 bases, and 22 bases lay between the germline ends.

This chain connects TRBV9 to TRBJ2-1, with 8 bases fitting TRBD2. Germline lookup yields CDR1 SGDLS and CDR2 YYNGEE. Trimming at V came to 2 bases and at J to 6 bases, leaving 7 bases not matched to a gene. The CDR3 contains 15 residues. CDR3 amino acids: CASSVETSASNEQFF. The CDR3 DNA reads TGTGCCAGCAGCGTCGAGACTAGCGCTTCCAATGAGCAGTTCTTC.

The V gene is TRBV19, the J gene TRBJ1-6; D gene uncertain. Germline CDR1 is LNHDA and CDR2 is SQIVND (reference sequence). V was shortened by 1 base and J by 10 bases, with 14 bases between the two germline ends. The CDR3 has 15 residues. CDR3 nucleotide sequence: TGTGCCAGTAGTATAGGTAGCAGATCCGGATCACCCCTCCACTTT. It yields the protein CASSIGSRSGSPLHF. The full variable domain, rest sourced from reference TRBV19 and TRBJ1-6, is DGGITQSPKYLFRKEGQNVTLSCEQNLNHDAMYWYRQDPGQGLRLIYYSQIVNDFQKGDIAEGYSVSREKKESFPLTVTSAQKNPTAFYLCASSIGSRSGSPLHFGNGTRLTVT.

The chain is built from TRBV5-1 and TRBJ2-5; 10 positions match TRBD1. The CDR3 extends over 15 amino acids. The V segment lost 4 bases and the J segment 1 base; nucleotides outside the gene matches: 4. Germline values: CDR1 SGHRS, CDR2 YFSETQ. The CDR3: CASSVGTGVQETQYF. The CDR3 region has the DNA TGCGCCAGCAGCGTCGGGACAGGGGTCCAAGAGACCCAGTACTTC.

V usage is TRBV14 and J usage is TRBJ1-1; weak D call: TRBD1 (5 bases). Germline V gene data show CDR1 as SGHDN and CDR2 as FVKESK. The germline V and J ends were trimmed by 6 bases and 9 bases, with 17 bases remaining between them. The CDR3 has 13 amino acids. The CDR3 region has the DNA TGTGCCAGCAGTGATAAAGACAGACAACAAGCTTTCTTT. Amino acid sequence: CASSDKDRQQAFF.

The gene calls are TRBV2 and TRBJ2-7; D is unclear. Germline V gene sequence: CDR1 SNHLY, CDR2 FYNNEI. The CDR3 contains 11 residues. Trimming took off 0 bases at V and 7 bases at J, with 4 bases between the two ends. The CDR3 region has the DNA TGTGCCAGCAGTGAAGCGTATGAGCAGTACTTC. It encodes CASSEAYEQYF.

The chain has TRBV2 and TRBJ1-2; D ambiguous. The germline gives CDR1 SNHLY, CDR2 FYNNEI. The CDR3 sequence is 13 residues long. The germline V and J ends were trimmed by 3 bases and 2 bases, with 7 bases remaining between them. CDR3 coding DNA: TGTGCCAGCAGTGATTGGACCAACTATGGCTACACCTTC. It encodes CASSDWTNYGYTF.

The CDR3 region is CASSLAAGSNTGELFF. CDR3 DNA: TGCGCCAGCAGCTTGGCCGCAGGTTCGAACACCGGGGAGCTGTTTTTT. This chain joins TRBV5-1 and TRBJ2-2, with D unresolved. Germline lookup yields CDR1 SGHRS and CDR2 YFSETQ. Trimming took off 0 bases at V and 0 bases at J, with 9 bases between the two ends. The CDR3 totals 16 residues.

The chain is built from TRBV5-1 and TRBJ1-1; D uncertain. Trimming shortened V by 1 base and J by 4 bases, and 11 bases separated the two germline ends. CDR3 length equals 14 residues. In germline, CDR1 is SGHRS, CDR2 YFSETQ. The CDR3 bases are TGCGCCAGCAGCTTGTCAGCTTTGGGCACTGAAGCTTTCTTT. It specifies CASSLSALGTEAFF.

This sequence joins TRBV6-6 and TRBJ2-3; D possibly corresponds to TRBD2 (5 bases). The CDR3 contains 14 residues. Trimming took 10 bases from V and 0 from J, leaving 14 bases between them. CDR1 MNHNY and CDR2 SVGAGI come from the germline V gene (reference sequence). CDR3 sequence (DNA): TGTGCCACCGCTAGCAGGCCCAGCACAGATACGCAGTATTTT. This encodes CATASRPSTDTQYF.

This chain links TRBV4-3 with TRBJ1-4; no clear D gene. V was cut by 0 bases and J by 8 bases, with 13 bases left in between. CDR1 and CDR2 (germline): LGHNA, YSLEER. This CDR3 is 15 amino acids long. The CDR3 nucleotides are TGCGCCAGCAGCCAAGATGGACTCGGACGGGAAAAACTGTTTTTT. It specifies CASSQDGLGREKLFF.

In this sample, this clone turned up a few times. V usage is TRBV18 and J usage is TRBJ1-3; the D gene is possibly TRBD1 (5 bases). The CDR3 covers 16 residues. Per germline, CDR1 KGHSH and CDR2 LQKENI. V gave up 5 bases and J gave up 0 bases, with 14 bases separating them. In DNA form, the CDR3 reads TGTGCCAGCTCATTCAAACAGGACCTCTCTGGAAACACCATATATTTT. Translated: CASSFKQDLSGNTIYF.

This clone was detected a few times. The chain joins TRBV12-5 to TRBJ1-3; D is unclear. The germline V gene has CDR1 LGHNT and CDR2 FRNRAP. The V end lost 2 bases, the J end lost 8 bases, and 10 bases lay between the germline ends. The CDR3 has 13 amino acids. CDR3 in amino acids: CASGLSGGDTIYF. The CDR3, as DNA: TGTGCTAGTGGTTTGTCGGGCGGAGACACCATATATTTT.

The rearrangement joins TRBV25-1 to TRBJ2-3; D may correspond to TRBD1 or TRBD2 (6 bases each). Trimming cost V 2 bases and J 4 bases, with 10 bases left between them. The CDR3 extends over 14 amino acids. The germline gives CDR1 MGHDK, CDR2 SYGVNS. The CDR3 region is CASSEPGAADTQYF. In DNA form, the CDR3 reads TGTGCCAGCAGTGAACCGGGGGCGGCAGATACGCAGTATTTT.

On this clone: The same CDR3 arises from other DNA sequences in this sample as well. This chain joins TRBV7-6 and TRBJ2-2, with D uncertain. CDR3 length equals 14 residues. V gave up 0 bases and J gave up 1 base, with 3 bases separating them. Germline CDR1 reads SGHVS; CDR2 reads FNYEAQ. Written as DNA, the CDR3 is TGTGCCAGCAGCTTAGCGGAGAACACCGGGGAGCTGTTTTTT. This translates into CASSLAENTGELFF.

The chain uses TRBV2 and TRBJ1-1, with unresolved D. The CDR3 consists of 12 residues. CDR1 is SNHLY and CDR2 is FYNNEI in the germline V gene. Trimming stripped 4 bases from V and 7 bases from J, with 10 bases between. This CDR3 reads CASSVAGIEAFF. The DNA for the CDR3 is TGTGCCAGCAGTGTGGCGGGGATTGAAGCTTTCTTT.

V and J are TRBV29-1 and TRBJ2-5; D is tentatively TRBD1 or TRBD2 (7 bases each). The germline V and J ends were trimmed by 3 bases and 4 bases, with 15 bases remaining between them. Looked up from germline, CDR1 is SQVTM and CDR2 is ANQGSEA. The CDR3 runs to 14 residues. For the CDR3, the DNA is TGCAGCGTTGATGCAGCCAGGGGGGGAGAGACCCAGTACTTC. It yields the protein CSVDAARGGETQYF.

The chain recombines TRBV7-9 with TRBJ2-7; D unclear. V shed 5 bases and J shed 5 bases, with 10 bases lying between them. Germline V gene data show CDR1 as SEHNR and CDR2 as FQNEAQ (reference sequence). The CDR3 spans 12 residues. The CDR3 DNA is TGTGCCAGCAGCCACGGGCACAACGAGCAGTACGTC. Translation gives CASSHGHNEQYV.